This TCR beta chain is drawn from a study of CD8 T cells in ankylosing spondylitis. TCRdb re-derived calls from the 5' RACE reads in MiXCR, one entry per CDR3 protein. The sample consists of 100,000 to 150,000 distinct CDR3 sequences, around 7% of them appearing once. The study's findings and limits: Past studies reported some motif variants in reactive arthritis synovial fluid and blood. There was a TCR beta motif, made of fewer than 10 highly homologous variants, that appeared characteristic of ankylosing spondylitis blood. There was reportedly significant enrichment of clones that were disease-linked in matched ankylosing spondylitis synovial fluid. Disease-associated clones were CD8+ and fairly uncommon in peripheral blood.

Trimming removed 7 bases at V and 3 bases at J, with 17 bases between. The CDR3 runs 14 residues. Germline-derived CDR1 and CDR2 are SGHDT and YYEEEE. This clonotype appeared many times. Its antigen is undetermined. This receptor was obtained from a male donor with ankylosing spondylitis or in good health (not recorded which). V gene TRBV5-6 combines with J gene TRBJ2-7; D might be TRBD1 (5 bases). Sequencing input: blood, either unsorted or a sorted T cell fraction (not recorded which). CDR3 region: CASGESGNVYEQYF. The CDR3 DNA reads as TGTGCCAGCGGCGAGTCAGGGAATGTCTACGAGCAGTACTTC.